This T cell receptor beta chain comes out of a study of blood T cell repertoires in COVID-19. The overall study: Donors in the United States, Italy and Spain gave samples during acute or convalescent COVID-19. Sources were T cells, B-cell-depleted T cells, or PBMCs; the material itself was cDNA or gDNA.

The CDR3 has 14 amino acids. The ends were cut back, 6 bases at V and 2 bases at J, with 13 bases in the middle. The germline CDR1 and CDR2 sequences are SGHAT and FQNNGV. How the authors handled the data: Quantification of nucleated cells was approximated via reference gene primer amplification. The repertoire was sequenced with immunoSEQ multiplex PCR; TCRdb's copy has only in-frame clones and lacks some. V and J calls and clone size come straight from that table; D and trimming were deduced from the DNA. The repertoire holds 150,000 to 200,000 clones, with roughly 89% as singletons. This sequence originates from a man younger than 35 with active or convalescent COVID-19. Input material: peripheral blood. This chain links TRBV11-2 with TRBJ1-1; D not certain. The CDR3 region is CASRPLGNNTEAFF. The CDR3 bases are TGTGCCAGCAGACCCCTGGGCAATAACACTGAAGCTTTCTTT. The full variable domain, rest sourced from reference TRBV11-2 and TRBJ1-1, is EAGVAQSPRYKIIEKRQSVAFWCNPISGHATLYWYQQILGQGPKLLIQFQNNGVVDDSQLPKDRFSAERLKGVDSTLKIQPAKLEDSAVYLCASRPLGNNTEAFFGQGTRLTVV.